This TCR beta chain was observed in a study of chemoradiotherapy in HPV16-positive cancers. This CDR3 is 15 amino acids long. Germline CDR1 reads SGHNT; CDR2 reads YENEEA. V lost 7 bases and J lost 4, with 16 bases in between. Only in-frame clones appear in the TCRdb table, and some are missing; sequencing was by immunoSEQ multiplex PCR. The sample carries about 14,000 clones, approximately 89% recorded once. The chain combines TRBV11-3 with TRBJ2-2; perhaps TRBD2 as D (5 bases). The clonotype originates from a human donor with HPV-associated anogenital cancer. This specimen was tumor tissue, taken from a patient who underwent chemoradiotherapy. The CDR3 bases are TGTGCCAGCACGGGTAGGGAGCTTGGCACCGGGGAGCTGTTTTTT. Amino acid sequence: CASTGRELGTGELFF.